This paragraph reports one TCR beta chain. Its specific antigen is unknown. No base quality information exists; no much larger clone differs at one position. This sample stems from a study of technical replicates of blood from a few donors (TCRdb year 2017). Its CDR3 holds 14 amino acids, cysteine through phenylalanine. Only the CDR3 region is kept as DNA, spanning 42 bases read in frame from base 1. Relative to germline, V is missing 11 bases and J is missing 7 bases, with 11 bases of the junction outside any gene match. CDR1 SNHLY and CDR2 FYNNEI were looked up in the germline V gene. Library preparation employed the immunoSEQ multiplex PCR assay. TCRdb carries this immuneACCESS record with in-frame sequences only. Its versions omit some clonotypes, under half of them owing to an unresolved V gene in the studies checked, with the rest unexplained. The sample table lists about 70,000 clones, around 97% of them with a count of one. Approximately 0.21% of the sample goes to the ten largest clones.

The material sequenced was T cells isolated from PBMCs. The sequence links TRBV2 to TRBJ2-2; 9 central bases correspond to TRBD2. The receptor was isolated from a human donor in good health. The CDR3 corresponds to CAASDSGGIGELFF. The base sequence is TGTGCCGCCTCGGACAGCGGGGGGATCGGGGAGCTGTTTTTT. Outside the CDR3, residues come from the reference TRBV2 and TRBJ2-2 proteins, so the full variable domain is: EPEVTQTPSHQVTQMGQEVILRCVPISNHLYFYWYRQILGQKVEFLVSFYNNEISEKSEIFDDQFSVERPDGSNFTLKIRSTKLEDSAMYFCAASDSGGIGELFFGEGSRLTVL.